The present entry profiles one T cell receptor (beta chain) with its context. A clone one base away is much larger, so this may be a read error. The data are from a study of tumor-infiltrating lymphocytes in primary liver carcinoma. Both RNA and DNA were isolated together from around 20-30 mg of bulk tissue that had not been sorted. Total RNA (approximately 500 ng) served as template for TCR beta cDNA synthesis primed by a constant-region primer. Employing slightly modified ARM-PCR, three nested multiplex PCR rounds were run, and these gave rise to the TCR beta libraries. TRBV1-TRBV30 forward primers and a C-beta reverse primer were used in the first two PCR rounds, which each ran for 10 cycles. TCRdb analysed the multiplex PCR reads with MiXCR anew, one entry per CDR3 protein. The table shows fewer than 150,000 distinct CDR3 sequences, with about 68% occurring only once. V gave up 4 bases and J gave up 8 bases; unmatched junction bases: 12. CDR3 size: 17 residues. In germline, CDR1 is MNHEY, CDR2 SVGEGT.

The chain uses TRBV6-2 or TRBV6-3 and TRBJ2-1; 12 positions agree with TRBD2. Sequencing used liver tumor tissue from sampling region 1. The subset here: tumor region T1, superior pole. This TCR was sampled from a woman aged 60-75 years with primary liver carcinoma and hepatitis B virus infection. CDR3 loop: CASSLRRTSGIHYEQFF. CDR3 nucleotide sequence: TGTGCCAGCAGTTTGAGGCGGACTAGCGGGATCCACTATGAGCAGTTCTTC.